Listed below are T cell receptor beta chains from one sample, sequenced in a study of blood T cell repertoires in COVID-19. Some clones are missing from TCRdb's copy, which holds only in-frame ones; the method was immunoSEQ multiplex PCR. The profile shows some 270,000 clones, roughly 91% of them singletons. The sample was peripheral blood. The receptors originated from a man aged 25 to 45 with acute or convalescent COVID-19. The CDR3 runs from the conserved cysteine through the conserved F or W. The order of the fields is V gene, J gene, CDR3 protein.

V gene: TRBV5-1; J gene: TRBJ2-7; CDR3 protein: CASSSGGTLGYEQYF
V gene: TRBV5-4; J gene: TRBJ2-1; CDR3 protein: CASSLGTGGAPDNEQFF
V gene: TRBV27; J gene: TRBJ2-7; CDR3 protein: CASRRQTSYEQYF
V gene: TRBV7-3; J gene: TRBJ1-2; CDR3 protein: CASSRTGTDGYTF
V gene: TRBV6-6; J gene: TRBJ1-1; CDR3 protein: CASTRGQGNTEAFF
V gene: TRBV9; J gene: TRBJ2-3; CDR3 protein: CASSTRTTSTDTQYF
V gene: TRBV7-9; J gene: TRBJ2-7; CDR3 protein: CASSFGTPTREQYF
V gene: TRBV30; J gene: TRBJ2-5; CDR3 protein: CAWSAGDIYFQETQYF
V gene: TRBV24-1; J gene: TRBJ2-1; CDR3 protein: CATSHPTGSYNEQFF
V gene: TRBV28; J gene: TRBJ2-2; CDR3 protein: CASTPKPLLAGELFF
V gene: TRBV7-9; J gene: TRBJ1-3; CDR3 protein: CASSADRPSGNTIYF
V gene: TRBV7-8; J gene: TRBJ2-1; CDR3 protein: CASSLYLGVFF
V gene: TRBV2; J gene: TRBJ2-2; CDR3 protein: CASKREIVLTGELFF
V gene: TRBV9; J gene: TRBJ2-5; CDR3 protein: CASSPRSGSYQETQYF
V gene: TRBV30; J gene: TRBJ2-7; CDR3 protein: CAWSTSFSTYEQYF
V gene: TRBV9; J gene: TRBJ2-3; CDR3 protein: CASSPTSGTDTQYF
V gene: TRBV9; J gene: TRBJ1-5; CDR3 protein: CASSVGGAGNQPQHF
V gene: TRBV5-1; J gene: TRBJ2-1; CDR3 protein: CASSLDTPYNEQFF
V gene: TRBV2; J gene: TRBJ1-1; CDR3 protein: CASSKGQSPEAFF
V gene: TRBV27; J gene: TRBJ1-6; CDR3 protein: CASSLMTTGRNSPLHF
V gene: TRBV7-3; J gene: TRBJ2-6; CDR3 protein: CASSLQGPMISGANVLTF
V gene: TRBV28; J gene: TRBJ1-1; CDR3 protein: CASSQGTLSTEAFF